This T cell receptor (beta chain) was sequenced in a study of PD-1 blockade in classical Hodgkin lymphoma. Generated by immunoSEQ multiplex PCR, the TCRdb table keeps only in-frame clones and is missing some. The sample shows roughly 21,000 clones, more than 70% of them seen only once. About this clone: Its target is not known.

This sample's time point: cycle 4 day 1 (C4D1), after 6 weeks of nivolumab. Each patient experienced a relapse that followed autologous stem cell transplantation, and brentuximab vedotin exposure varied. Per the germline V gene, CDR1 is MNHEY and CDR2 is SVGAGI. The CDR3 extends over 13 amino acids. V gave up 7 bases and J gave up 4 bases, with 12 bases separating them. Regarding the study as a whole: Repertoire differences lack defined causes, possibly disease activity or prior therapy.

The source material was peripheral blood mononuclear cells (PBMCs), sampled before the fourth cycle of nivolumab. This clonotype originated in a human donor with classical Hodgkin lymphoma. The gene calls are TRBV6-5 and TRBJ2-3; D gene uncertain. The CDR3 spells CASITPGADTQYF. The CDR3 DNA sequence: TGTGCCAGCATAACGCCCGGTGCAGATACGCAGTATTTT.